One and the same sample provided the 5 T cell receptor beta chains below, sequenced in a study of CD8 T cells in ankylosing spondylitis. TCRdb ran MiXCR on the 5' RACE reads and lists one entry per CDR3 protein. The repertoire has 35,000 to 45,000 distinct CDR3 sequences, 11% of them found once; the top ten carry 1.2% to 1.5%. Sequenced input: blood, either unsorted or a sorted T cell fraction (not recorded which). The receptors originated from a male donor with ankylosing spondylitis or in good health (not recorded which).

In the case of this clonotype: A much larger clone sits a single nucleotide away, making a read error possible. The rearrangement uses TRBV5-6 and TRBJ1-2, with a tentative D call TRBD1 (6 bases). The V gene's germline CDR1 is SGHDT and CDR2 YYEEEE. The CDR3 totals 16 residues. The DNA for the CDR3 is TGTGCCAGCAGCTTGCCCGGGGGGCTCAGGGAGTATGACTACACCTTC. This gives the protein CASSLPGGLREYDYTF.

In this sample, this clonotype turned up many times. The chain uses TRBV5-1 and TRBJ1-2; D gene uncertain. Germline CDR1 and CDR2: SGHRS and YFSETQ. V lost 4 bases, J lost 4 bases, and 20 bases lay in between. The CDR3 sequence is 16 residues long. CDR3 coding DNA: TGCGCCAGCAGCCCTGACGCCGCAGAAGGGTCCTATGGCTACACCTTC. This codes for CASSPDAAEGSYGYTF.

J is TRBJ2-1 and V is TRBV7-9, with 12 bases aligning to TRBD1. V was clipped by 2 bases and J by 8 bases; unmatched bases: 4. In germline, CDR1 is SEHNR, CDR2 FQNEAQ (reference sequence). This CDR3 is built from 15 residues. The CDR3 reads CASSLRGQGADEQFF. The CDR3 DNA is TGTGCCAGCAGCTTAAGGGGACAGGGGGCGGATGAGCAGTTCTTC.

In its sample, this clonotype was seen many times. The rearrangement uses TRBV5-1 and TRBJ2-7; D may match TRBD1 or TRBD2 (5 bases each). The V and J ends lost 0 bases and 2 bases respectively, with 12 bases between them. Germline CDR1 is SGHRS and CDR2 is YFSETQ. The CDR3 runs to 15 residues. This CDR3 is CASSLAGARAYEQYF. In DNA, the CDR3 is TGCGCCAGCAGCTTGGCCGGGGCAAGAGCCTACGAGCAGTACTTC.

In DNA, the CDR3 is TGTGCCAGCAGCCCCGCAGGGACTGGAAACACCATATATTTT. Translation gives CASSPAGTGNTIYF. The chain is built from TRBV7-2 and TRBJ1-3; D is perhaps TRBD1 (5 bases). The germline CDR1 and CDR2 sequences are SGHTA and FQGNSA. The CDR3 is 14 amino acids. V was clipped by 5 bases and J by 2 bases, with 10 bases between them.